This T cell receptor (beta chain) was sequenced during a study of cytomegalovirus exposure and HLA in healthy donors. Study-wide context: The Caucasian-associated ancestry cluster contained around four fifths of the roughly 390 genotyped donors.

General study findings and limits: A link between a missense DCLRE1C variant and TCR beta V- and J-gene trimming emerged from a later analysis.

Despite likely unrecorded immune exposures, the donors were nominally healthy at the time of sampling. A remark on this clone: Its antigen is still unknown.

PCR amplification relied on 60 Vbeta primers (plus 13 Jbeta primers). Original processing notes: Unique TCR beta chains totaled roughly 79 million in a later count, with approximately 11 million of them shared. Using immunoSEQ multiplex PCR, the repertoire was profiled, and TCRdb retains in-frame clones only, with some absent. The V and J calls and clone size come from that table; D and trimming were worked out from the DNA. This sample has approximately 110,000 clones, with about 84% found just once. The CDR3 contains 14 residues. Germline V gives CDR1 LGHNA, CDR2 YNFKEQ. Trimming cost V 1 base and J 5 bases, with 12 bases left between them.

The chain employs TRBV4-2 and TRBJ2-7; D is ambiguous. Sequences were obtained from PBMCs. This TCR was recovered from a man aged 35-49 years in good health and CMV-seronegative. The CDR3 coding sequence is TGTGCCAGCAGCCAAGTAAAAGAGAGGAACGAGCAGTACTTC. Its protein is CASSQVKERNEQYF.